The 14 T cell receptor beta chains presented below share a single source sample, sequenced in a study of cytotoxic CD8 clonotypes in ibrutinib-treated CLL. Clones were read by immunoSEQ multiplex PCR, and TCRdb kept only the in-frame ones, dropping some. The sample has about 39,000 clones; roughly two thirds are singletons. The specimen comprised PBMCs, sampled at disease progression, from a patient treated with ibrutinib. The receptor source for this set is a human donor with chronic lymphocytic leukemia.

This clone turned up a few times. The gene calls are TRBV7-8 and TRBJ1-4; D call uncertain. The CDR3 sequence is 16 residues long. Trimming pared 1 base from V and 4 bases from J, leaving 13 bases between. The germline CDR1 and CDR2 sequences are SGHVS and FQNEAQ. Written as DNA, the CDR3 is TGTGCCAGCAGCTTAGATGTATTTGGCCTTAATGAAAAACTGTTTTTT. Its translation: CASSLDVFGLNEKLFF.

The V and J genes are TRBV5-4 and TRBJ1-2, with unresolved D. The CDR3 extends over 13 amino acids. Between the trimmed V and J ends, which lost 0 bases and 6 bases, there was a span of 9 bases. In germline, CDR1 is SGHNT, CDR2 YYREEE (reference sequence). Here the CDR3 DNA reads TGTGCCAGCAGCTTGGCCAGAGTAGATGGCTACACCTTC. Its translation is CASSLARVDGYTF.

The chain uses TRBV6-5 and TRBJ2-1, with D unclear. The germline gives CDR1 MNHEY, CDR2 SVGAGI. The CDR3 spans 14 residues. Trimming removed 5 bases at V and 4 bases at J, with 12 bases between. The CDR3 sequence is CASSRSEMYNEQFF. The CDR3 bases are TGTGCCAGCAGTCGTTCCGAGATGTACAATGAGCAGTTCTTC.

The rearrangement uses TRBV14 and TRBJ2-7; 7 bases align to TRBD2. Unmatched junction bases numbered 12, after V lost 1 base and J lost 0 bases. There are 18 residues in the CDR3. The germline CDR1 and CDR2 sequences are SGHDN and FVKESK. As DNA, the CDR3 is TGTGCCAGCAGCCAAGTGGGACCGTGGGGGACTAACTCCTACGAGCAGTACTTC. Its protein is CASSQVGPWGTNSYEQYF.

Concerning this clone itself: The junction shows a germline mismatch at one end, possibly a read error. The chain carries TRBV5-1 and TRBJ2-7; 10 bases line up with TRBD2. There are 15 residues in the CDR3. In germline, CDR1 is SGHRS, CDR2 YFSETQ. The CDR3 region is CASTLNLAGVYEQYF. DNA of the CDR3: TGCGCCAGCACCTTGAACCTAGCGGGAGTCTACGAGCAGTACTTC.

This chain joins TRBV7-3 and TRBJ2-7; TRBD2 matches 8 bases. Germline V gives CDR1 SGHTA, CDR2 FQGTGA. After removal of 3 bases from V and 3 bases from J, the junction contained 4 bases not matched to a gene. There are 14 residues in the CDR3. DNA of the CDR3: TGTGCCAGCAGCTTGGGACTAGGGCACTACGAGCAGTACTTC. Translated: CASSLGLGHYEQYF. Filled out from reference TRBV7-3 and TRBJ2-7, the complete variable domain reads GAGVSQTPSNKVTEKGKYVELRCDPISGHTALYWYRQSLGQGPEFLIYFQGTGAADDSGLPNDRFFAVRPEGSVSTLKIQRTERGDSAVYLCASSLGLGHYEQYFGPGTRLTVT.

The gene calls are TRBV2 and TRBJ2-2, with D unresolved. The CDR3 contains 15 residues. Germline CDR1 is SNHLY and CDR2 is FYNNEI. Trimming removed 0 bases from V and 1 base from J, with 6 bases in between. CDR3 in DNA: TGTGCCAGCAGTGAAGCGATGGGGAACACCGGGGAGCTGTTTTTT. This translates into CASSEAMGNTGELFF.

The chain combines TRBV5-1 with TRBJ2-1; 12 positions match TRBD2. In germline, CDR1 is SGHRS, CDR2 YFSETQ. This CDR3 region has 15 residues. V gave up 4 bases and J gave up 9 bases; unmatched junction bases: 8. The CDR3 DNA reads TGCGCCAGCAGCGCCTATGGACTAGCGGGAACTGAGCAGTTCTTC. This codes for CASSAYGLAGTEQFF.

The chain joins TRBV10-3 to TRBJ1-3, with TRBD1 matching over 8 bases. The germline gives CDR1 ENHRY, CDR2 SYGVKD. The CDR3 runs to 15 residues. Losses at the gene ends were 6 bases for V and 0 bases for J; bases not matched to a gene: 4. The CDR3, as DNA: TGTGCCATCAGCGGGACAGGCGACTCTGGAAACACCATATATTTT. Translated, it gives CAISGTGDSGNTIYF.

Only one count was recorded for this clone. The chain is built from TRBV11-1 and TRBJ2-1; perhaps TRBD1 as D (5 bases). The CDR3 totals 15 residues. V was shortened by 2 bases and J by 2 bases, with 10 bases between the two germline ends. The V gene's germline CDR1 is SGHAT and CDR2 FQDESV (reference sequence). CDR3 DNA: TGTGCCAGCAGCTTACGGCAGGGAACCTACAATGAGCAGTTCTTC. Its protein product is CASSLRQGTYNEQFF. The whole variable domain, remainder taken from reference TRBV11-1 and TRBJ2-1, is EAEVAQSPRYKITEKSQAVAFWCDPISGHATLYWYRQILGQGPELLVQFQDESVVDDSQLPKDRFSAERLKGVDSTLKIQPAELGDSAMYLCASSLRQGTYNEQFFGPGTRLTVL.

As DNA, the CDR3 is TGTGCCAGCTCTCCCAGCGTCTTCTACAATGAGCAGTTCTTC. Translating gives CASSPSVFYNEQFF. The gene calls are TRBV27 and TRBJ2-1; D unresolved. Looked up from germline, CDR1 is MNHEY and CDR2 is SMNVEV (reference sequence). Trimming took off 8 bases at V and 3 bases at J, with 14 bases between the two ends. CDR3 length equals 14 residues.

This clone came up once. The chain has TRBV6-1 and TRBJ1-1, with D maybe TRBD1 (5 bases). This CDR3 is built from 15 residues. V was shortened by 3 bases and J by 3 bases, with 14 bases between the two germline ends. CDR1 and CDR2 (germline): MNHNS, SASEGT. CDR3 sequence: CASSDRGLGDTEAFF. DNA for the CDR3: TGTGCCAGCAGTGATAGGGGCTTGGGCGACACTGAAGCTTTCTTT.

The CDR3 region is CASSTDGTGGEQYF. As DNA, the CDR3 is TGCGCCAGCAGCACCGACGGGACAGGGGGCGAGCAGTACTTC. The V call is TRBV5-1, the J call TRBJ2-7; 11 bases are shared with TRBD1. The CDR3 loop spans 14 amino acids. The V segment lost 4 bases and the J segment 6 bases; nucleotides outside the gene matches: 6. Germline CDR1 and CDR2: SGHRS and YFSETQ. The variable domain in full, completed from reference TRBV5-1 and TRBJ2-7, reads KAGVTQTPRYLIKTRGQQVTLSCSPISGHRSVSWYQQTPGQGLQFLFEYFSETQRNKGNFPGRFSGRQFSNSRSEMNVSTLELGDSALYLCASSTDGTGGEQYFGPGTRLTVT.

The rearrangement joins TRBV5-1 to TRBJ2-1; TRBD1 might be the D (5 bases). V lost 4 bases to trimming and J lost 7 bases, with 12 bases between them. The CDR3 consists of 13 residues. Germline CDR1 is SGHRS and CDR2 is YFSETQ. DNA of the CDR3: TGCGCCAGCAGCACAGGACCTTCGAATGAGCAGTTCTTC. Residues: CASSTGPSNEQFF.